The text below deals with one T cell receptor (beta chain). Antigen unknown. The record originates from a study of blood T cells in healthy people across ages. Study-level points and caveats: Naive CD4+ cells and diversity were both higher in long-lived donors than in aged donors. It was held that diversity estimates obtained from one million T cells represented underestimates.

The CDR3 extends over 14 amino acids. The trim removed 3 bases at V and 2 bases at J, leaving 4 bases unmatched. The germline CDR1 and CDR2 sequences are DFQATT and SNEGSKA (reference sequence). Primed by a sample-barcoded 5' primer and a J-beta primer mix, a second PCR proceeded for 7 to 11 cycles. TCRdb re-called the 5' RACE reads with MiXCR, one entry per CDR3 protein. The top ten hold 15% to 20% of the sample, which has over 600,000 distinct CDR3 sequences, about 45% seen once. Isolation of PBMCs gave at least 7 million cells per sample. V and J are TRBV20-1 and TRBJ2-1, with 7 bases lining up with TRBD2. The receptor's source is an elderly man in good health. The sample comprised blood. CDR3: CSASSLAAYNEQFF. As DNA, the CDR3 is TGCAGTGCTAGCTCCCTAGCGGCCTACAATGAGCAGTTCTTC.